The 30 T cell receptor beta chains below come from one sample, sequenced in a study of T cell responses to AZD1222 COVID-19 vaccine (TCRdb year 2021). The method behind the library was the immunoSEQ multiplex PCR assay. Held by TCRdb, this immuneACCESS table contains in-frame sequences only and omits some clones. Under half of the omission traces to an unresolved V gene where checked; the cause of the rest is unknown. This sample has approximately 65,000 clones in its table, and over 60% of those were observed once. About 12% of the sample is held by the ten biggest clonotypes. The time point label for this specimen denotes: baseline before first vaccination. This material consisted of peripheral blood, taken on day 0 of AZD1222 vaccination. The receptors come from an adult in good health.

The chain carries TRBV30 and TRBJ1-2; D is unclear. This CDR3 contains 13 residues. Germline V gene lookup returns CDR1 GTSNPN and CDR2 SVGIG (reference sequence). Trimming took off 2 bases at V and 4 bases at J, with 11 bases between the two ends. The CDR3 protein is CAWSWEFPYGYTF. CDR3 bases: TGTGCCTGGAGTTGGGAATTTCCCTATGGCTACACCTTC.

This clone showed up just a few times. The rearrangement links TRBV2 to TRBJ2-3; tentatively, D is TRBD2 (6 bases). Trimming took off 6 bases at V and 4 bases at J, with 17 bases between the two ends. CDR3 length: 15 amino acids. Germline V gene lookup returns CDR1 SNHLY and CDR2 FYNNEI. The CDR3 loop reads CASRDGTPSADTQYF. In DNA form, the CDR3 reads TGTGCCAGCAGGGACGGGACTCCCTCCGCAGATACGCAGTATTTT.

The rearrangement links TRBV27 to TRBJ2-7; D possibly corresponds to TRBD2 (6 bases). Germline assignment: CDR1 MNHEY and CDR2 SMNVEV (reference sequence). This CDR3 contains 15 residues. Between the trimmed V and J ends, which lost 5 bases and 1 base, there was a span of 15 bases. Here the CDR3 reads CASSPRRDGSYEQYF. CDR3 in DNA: TGTGCCAGCAGTCCTCGGCGGGACGGGTCCTACGAGCAGTACTTC.

The CDR3 loop reads CASSFGGGPSAFF. In nucleotides, the CDR3 is TGTGCCAGCAGCTTCGGGGGGGGCCCTTCAGCTTTCTTT. This sequence joins TRBV13 and TRBJ1-1; tentatively, D is TRBD1 (6 bases). Germline assignment: CDR1 PRHDT and CDR2 FYEKMQ (reference sequence). Trimming cost V 3 bases and J 10 bases, with 15 bases left between them. The CDR3 is 13 amino acids.

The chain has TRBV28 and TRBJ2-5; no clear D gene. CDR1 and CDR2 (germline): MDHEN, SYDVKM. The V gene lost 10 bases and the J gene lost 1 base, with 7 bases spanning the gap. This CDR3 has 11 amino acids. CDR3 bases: TGTGCCACCCGACTCCAAGAGACCCAGTACTTC. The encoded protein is CATRLQETQYF.

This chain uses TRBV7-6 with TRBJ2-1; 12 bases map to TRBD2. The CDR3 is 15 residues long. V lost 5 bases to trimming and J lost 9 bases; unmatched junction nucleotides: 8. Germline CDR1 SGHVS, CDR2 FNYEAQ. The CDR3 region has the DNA TGTGCCAGCAGCAAAACTAGCGGGGGGCTTATTGAGCAGTTCTTC. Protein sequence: CASSKTSGGLIEQFF.

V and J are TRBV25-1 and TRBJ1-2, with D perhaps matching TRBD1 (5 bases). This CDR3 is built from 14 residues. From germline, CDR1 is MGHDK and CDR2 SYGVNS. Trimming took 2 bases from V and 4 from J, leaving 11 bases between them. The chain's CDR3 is CASSERGVGYGYTF. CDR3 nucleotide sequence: TGTGCCAGCAGTGAAAGGGGCGTAGGCTATGGCTACACCTTC.

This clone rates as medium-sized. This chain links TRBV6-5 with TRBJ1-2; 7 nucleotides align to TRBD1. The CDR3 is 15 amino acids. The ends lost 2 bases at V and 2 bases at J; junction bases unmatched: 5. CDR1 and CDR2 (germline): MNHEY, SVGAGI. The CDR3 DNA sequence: TGTGCCAGCAGTTACAGGGACAGCAGAAACTATGGCTACACCTTC. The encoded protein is CASSYRDSRNYGYTF.

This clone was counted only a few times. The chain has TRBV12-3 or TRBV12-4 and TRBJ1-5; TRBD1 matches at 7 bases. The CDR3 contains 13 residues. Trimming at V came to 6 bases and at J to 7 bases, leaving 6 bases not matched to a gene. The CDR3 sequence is CASSLDRLQPQHF. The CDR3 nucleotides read TGTGCCAGCAGCCTGGACAGGTTACAGCCCCAGCATTTT.

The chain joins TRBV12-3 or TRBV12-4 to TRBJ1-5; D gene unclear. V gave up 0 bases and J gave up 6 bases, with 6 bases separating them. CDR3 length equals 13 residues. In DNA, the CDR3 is TGTGCCAGCAGTTTAGCGCGGGGTCAGCCCCAGCATTTT. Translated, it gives CASSLARGQPQHF.

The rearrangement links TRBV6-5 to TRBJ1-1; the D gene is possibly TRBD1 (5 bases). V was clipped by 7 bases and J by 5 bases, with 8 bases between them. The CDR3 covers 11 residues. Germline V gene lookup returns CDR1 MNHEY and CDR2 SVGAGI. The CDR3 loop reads CASIGGTEAFF. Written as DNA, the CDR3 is TGTGCCAGCATTGGGGGAACTGAAGCTTTCTTT.

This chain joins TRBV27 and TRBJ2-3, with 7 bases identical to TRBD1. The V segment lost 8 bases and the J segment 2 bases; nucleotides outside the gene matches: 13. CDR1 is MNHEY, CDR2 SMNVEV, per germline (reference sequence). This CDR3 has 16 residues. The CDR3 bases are TGTGCCAGCCAACGGTCCCTGGACAGGCTCACAGATACGCAGTATTTT. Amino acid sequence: CASQRSLDRLTDTQYF.

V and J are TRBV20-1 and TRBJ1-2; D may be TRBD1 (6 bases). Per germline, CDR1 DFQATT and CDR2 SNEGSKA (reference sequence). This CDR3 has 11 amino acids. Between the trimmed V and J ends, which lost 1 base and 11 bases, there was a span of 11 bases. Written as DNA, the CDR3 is TGCAGTGCTAGAGTGGACAGAAGATACACCTTC. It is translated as CSARVDRRYTF.

The chain's CDR3 is CASTEGATYNSPLHF. The CDR3 DNA is TGTGCCAGCACCGAGGGGGCGACCTATAATTCACCCCTCCACTTT. V gene TRBV6-5 combines with J gene TRBJ1-6; TRBD1 agrees at 7 bases. This CDR3 spans 15 amino acids. Germline V lookup: CDR1 MNHEY, CDR2 SVGAGI. Trimming removed 7 bases from V and 2 bases from J; junction bases left unmatched: 5.

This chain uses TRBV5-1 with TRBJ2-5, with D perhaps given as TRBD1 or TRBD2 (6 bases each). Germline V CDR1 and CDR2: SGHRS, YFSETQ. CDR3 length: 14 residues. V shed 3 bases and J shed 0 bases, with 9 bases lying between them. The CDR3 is CASSSGADQETQYF. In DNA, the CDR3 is TGCGCCAGCAGCTCGGGGGCTGACCAAGAGACCCAGTACTTC.

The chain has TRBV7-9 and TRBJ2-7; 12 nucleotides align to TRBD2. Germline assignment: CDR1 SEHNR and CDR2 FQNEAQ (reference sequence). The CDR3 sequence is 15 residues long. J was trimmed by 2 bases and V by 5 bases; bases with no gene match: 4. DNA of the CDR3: TGTGCCAGCAGCCCGGGACTAGCGGGCACCTACGAGCAGTACTTC. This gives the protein CASSPGLAGTYEQYF.

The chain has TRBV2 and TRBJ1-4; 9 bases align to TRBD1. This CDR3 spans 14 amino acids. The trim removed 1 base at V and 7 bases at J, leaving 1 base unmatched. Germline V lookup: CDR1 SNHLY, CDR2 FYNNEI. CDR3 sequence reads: CASSEEQGAEKLFF. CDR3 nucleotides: TGTGCCAGCAGTGAAGAACAGGGGGCTGAAAAACTGTTTTTT.

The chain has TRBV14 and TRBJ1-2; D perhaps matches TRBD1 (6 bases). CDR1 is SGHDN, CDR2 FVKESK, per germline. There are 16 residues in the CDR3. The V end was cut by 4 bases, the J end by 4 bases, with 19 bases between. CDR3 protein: CASSPQGLSNPYGYTF. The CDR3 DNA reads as TGTGCCAGCAGCCCGCAGGGGCTGAGTAACCCCTATGGCTACACCTTC.

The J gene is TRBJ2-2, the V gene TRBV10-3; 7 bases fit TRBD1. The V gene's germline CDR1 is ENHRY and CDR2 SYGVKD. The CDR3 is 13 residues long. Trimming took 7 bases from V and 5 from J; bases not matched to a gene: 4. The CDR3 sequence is CAITSQGTGELFF. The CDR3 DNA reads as TGTGCCATCACCTCACAGGGGACCGGGGAGCTGTTTTTT.

The CDR3 DNA reads as TGTGCCAGCAGCCTCCCGGGGGTAGGGGACAACACTGAAGCTTTCTTT. Its translation: CASSLPGVGDNTEAFF. V gene TRBV5-6 combines with J gene TRBJ1-1; perhaps TRBD1 as D (5 bases). V dropped 4 bases and J dropped 2 bases, with 18 bases sitting between them. CDR1 and CDR2 (germline): SGHDT, YYEEEE. The CDR3 loop spans 16 amino acids.

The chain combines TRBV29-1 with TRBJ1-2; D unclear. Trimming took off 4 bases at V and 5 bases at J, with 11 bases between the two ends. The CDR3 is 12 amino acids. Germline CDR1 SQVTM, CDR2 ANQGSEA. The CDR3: CSVGTEVYGYTF. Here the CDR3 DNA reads TGCAGCGTTGGGACGGAAGTATATGGCTACACCTTC.

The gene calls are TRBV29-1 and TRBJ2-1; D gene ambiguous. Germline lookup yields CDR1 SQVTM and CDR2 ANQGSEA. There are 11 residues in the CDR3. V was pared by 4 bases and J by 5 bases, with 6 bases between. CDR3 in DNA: TGCAGCGTTGGCAGAGACAATGAGCAGTTCTTC. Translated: CSVGRDNEQFF.

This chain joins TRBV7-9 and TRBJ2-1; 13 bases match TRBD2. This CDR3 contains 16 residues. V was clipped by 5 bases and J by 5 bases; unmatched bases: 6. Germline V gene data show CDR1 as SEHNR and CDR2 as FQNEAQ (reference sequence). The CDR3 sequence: CASSPGLAGVDNEQFF. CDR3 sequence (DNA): TGTGCCAGCAGCCCAGGACTAGCGGGGGTAGACAATGAGCAGTTCTTC.

CDR3 DNA sequence: TGTGCCAGCAGACGAGACAGTGTGGGTGAGCAGTTCTTC. It specifies CASRRDSVGEQFF. This chain links TRBV11-3 with TRBJ2-1; a possible D gene is TRBD1 (5 bases). V was cut by 6 bases and J by 9 bases, with 15 bases left in between. The CDR3 is made up of 13 amino acids. The germline V gene encodes CDR1 SGHNT and CDR2 YENEEA.

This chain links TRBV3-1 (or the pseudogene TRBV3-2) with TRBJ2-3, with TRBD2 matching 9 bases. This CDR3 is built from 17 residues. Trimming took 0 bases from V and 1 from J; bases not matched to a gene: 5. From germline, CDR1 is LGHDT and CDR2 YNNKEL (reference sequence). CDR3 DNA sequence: TGTGCCAGCAGCCAAGACGCAGTAGCGGGGGGCACAGATACGCAGTATTTT. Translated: CASSQDAVAGGTDTQYF.

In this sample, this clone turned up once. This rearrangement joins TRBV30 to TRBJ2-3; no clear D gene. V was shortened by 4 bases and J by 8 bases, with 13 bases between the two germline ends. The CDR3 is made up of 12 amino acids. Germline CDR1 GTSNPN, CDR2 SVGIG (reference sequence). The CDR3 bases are TGTGCCTGGAAACCCCCGGCGAGTACGCAGTATTTT. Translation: CAWKPPASTQYF. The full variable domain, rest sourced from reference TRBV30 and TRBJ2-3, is SQTIHQWPATLVQPVGSPLSLECTVEGTSNPNLYWYRQAAGRGLQLLFYSVGIGQISSEVPQNLSASRPQDRQFILSSKKLLLSDSGFYLCAWKPPASTQYFGPGTRLTVL.

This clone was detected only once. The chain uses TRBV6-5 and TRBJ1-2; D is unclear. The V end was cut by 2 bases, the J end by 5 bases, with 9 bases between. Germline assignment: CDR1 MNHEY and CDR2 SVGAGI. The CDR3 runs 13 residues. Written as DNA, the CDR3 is TGTGCCAGCAGTTACCTTTCCAGATATGGCTACACCTTC. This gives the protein CASSYLSRYGYTF.

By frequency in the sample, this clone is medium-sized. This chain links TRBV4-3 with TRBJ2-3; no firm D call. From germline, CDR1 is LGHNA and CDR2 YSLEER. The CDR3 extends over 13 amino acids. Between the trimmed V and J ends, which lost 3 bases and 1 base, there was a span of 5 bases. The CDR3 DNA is TGCGCCAGCAGCCATAAAGGCACAGATACGCAGTATTTT. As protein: CASSHKGTDTQYF.

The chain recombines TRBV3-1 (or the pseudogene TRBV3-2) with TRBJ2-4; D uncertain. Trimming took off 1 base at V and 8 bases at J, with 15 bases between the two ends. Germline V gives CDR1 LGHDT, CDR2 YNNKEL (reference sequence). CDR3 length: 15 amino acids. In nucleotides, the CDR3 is TGTGCCAGCAGCCAAGGAGACATTTCCCGCGACATTCAGTACTTC. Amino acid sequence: CASSQGDISRDIQYF.

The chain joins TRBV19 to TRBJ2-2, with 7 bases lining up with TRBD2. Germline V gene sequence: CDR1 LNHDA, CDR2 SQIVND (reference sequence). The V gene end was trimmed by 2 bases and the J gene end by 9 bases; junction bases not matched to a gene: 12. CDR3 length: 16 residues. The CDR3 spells CASSISGTKSFRELFF. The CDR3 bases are TGTGCCAGTAGTATATCCGGGACTAAAAGCTTCCGGGAGCTGTTTTTT.